Following are 14 T cell receptor beta chains from one sample sequenced in a study of cytomegalovirus exposure and HLA in healthy donors. The PCR used 60 Vbeta and 13 Jbeta primers. Libraries were prepared by immunoSEQ multiplex PCR; TCRdb keeps only in-frame clonotypes and omits some of them. Among tens of thousands of clones listed, 81% were seen once. Sequences were obtained from PBMCs. The receptors here all came from a girl aged 2 to 9 in good health and CMV-seropositive.

The chain joins TRBV28 to TRBJ1-2, with a tentative D call TRBD1 (6 bases). There are 14 residues in the CDR3. V lost 4 bases and J lost 4, with 13 bases in between. From germline, CDR1 is MDHEN and CDR2 SYDVKM. The CDR3: CASSSGGLSYGYTF. The CDR3 DNA sequence: TGTGCCAGCAGTTCGGGGGGGCTTAGCTATGGCTACACCTTC.

The chain recombines TRBV28 with TRBJ2-2; D call uncertain. The CDR3 covers 14 residues. The germline CDR1 and CDR2 sequences are MDHEN and SYDVKM. Trimming removed 2 bases from V and 4 bases from J, with 8 bases in between. For the CDR3, the DNA is TGTGCCAGCAGTTTACTCAGATCCACCGGGGAGCTGTTTTTT. It is translated as CASSLLRSTGELFF. The entire variable domain, with the rest obtained from reference TRBV28 and TRBJ2-2, is as follows: DVKVTQSSRYLVKRTGEKVFLECVQDMDHENMFWYRQDPGLGLRLIYFSYDVKMKEKGDIPEGYSVSREKKERFSLILESASTNQTSMYLCASSLLRSTGELFFGEGSRLTVL.

The chain links TRBV6-5 to TRBJ2-7; 8 positions agree with TRBD2. Trimming cost V 4 bases and J 1 base; bases outside gene matches: 9. This CDR3 is built from 16 residues. The V gene's germline CDR1 is MNHEY and CDR2 SVGAGI. CDR3 bases: TGTGCCAGCAGTTGGCGAACCGGGACTAGATCCTACGAGCAGTACTTC. Translated: CASSWRTGTRSYEQYF.

J is TRBJ2-7 and V is TRBV18, with D possibly matching TRBD2 (6 bases). The CDR3 is 15 amino acids. Per the germline V gene, CDR1 is KGHSH and CDR2 is LQKENI. V was pared by 0 bases and J by 0 bases, with 9 bases between. The CDR3 is CASSPPAGSSYEQYF. Written as DNA, the CDR3 is TGTGCCAGCTCACCACCTGCGGGGAGCTCCTACGAGCAGTACTTC.

This chain links TRBV10-2 with TRBJ1-5, with 7 bases that match TRBD1. V trimming: 9 bases; J trimming: 1 base; junction bases outside the gene matches: 15. Germline V gene lookup returns CDR1 WSHSY and CDR2 SAAADI. The CDR3 extends over 17 amino acids. CDR3 coding DNA: TGCGCCAGAGCGACAGGGCCTTGGCCGCGGAGCAATCAGCCCCAGCATTTT. This translates into CARATGPWPRSNQPQHF.

This clone was counted a few times. This chain connects TRBV7-6 to TRBJ2-1, with TRBD1 as a possible D gene (5 bases). Trimming shortened V by 3 bases and J by 8 bases, and 11 bases separated the two germline ends. From germline, CDR1 is SGHVS and CDR2 FNYEAQ. The CDR3 consists of 13 residues. This CDR3 is CASSLTAPDEQFF. As DNA, the CDR3 is TGTGCCAGCAGCTTGACAGCCCCGGATGAGCAGTTCTTC.

V is TRBV25-1 and J is TRBJ2-7; no clear D gene. V was trimmed by 4 bases and J by 5 bases, leaving 6 bases between them. This CDR3 comprises 11 residues. Germline CDR1 is MGHDK and CDR2 is SYGVNS. The CDR3 nucleotides are TGTGCCAGCAGTGTGTCGGACGAGCAGTACTTC. Its translation: CASSVSDEQYF.

V is TRBV9 and J is TRBJ2-1, with TRBD2 matching over 8 bases. Germline V gene data show CDR1 as SGDLS and CDR2 as YYNGEE. The CDR3 runs 15 residues. Germline trimming cut 4 bases from V and 8 bases from J; bases unmatched to any gene: 11. The CDR3 DNA is TGTGCCAGCAGCCCCTTTGCGGGAGGAATCGATGAGCAGTTCTTC. Encoded protein: CASSPFAGGIDEQFF.

V is TRBV7-9 and J is TRBJ2-7; 9 nucleotides line up with TRBD1. The CDR3 contains 15 residues. Per the germline V gene, CDR1 is SEHNR and CDR2 is FQNEAQ (reference sequence). J gave up 7 bases and V 4 bases, and 11 bases lay outside the gene matches. This CDR3 is CASSSLGQGRWEQYF. As DNA, the CDR3 is TGTGCCAGCAGCTCCCTAGGACAGGGGCGTTGGGAGCAGTACTTC.

For the CDR3, the DNA is TGTGCCAGCAGCTTGGCGGGACTAGCGGGCTTCTACGAGCAGTACTTC. Its translation: CASSLAGLAGFYEQYF. The chain joins TRBV7-9 to TRBJ2-7; 12 bases are a match to TRBD2. CDR1 SEHNR and CDR2 FQNEAQ come from the germline V gene (reference sequence). This CDR3 is 16 amino acids long. V dropped 3 bases and J dropped 3; count of bases not matched to a gene: 6.

This clone was seen just once. The chain employs TRBV9 and TRBJ1-1; D gene ambiguous. Trimming removed 4 bases from V and 0 bases from J, with 13 bases in between. The CDR3 is made up of 15 amino acids. Per germline, CDR1 SGDLS and CDR2 YYNGEE. For the CDR3, the DNA is TGTGCCAGCAGCCCCTTGACAAGGATGAACACTGAAGCTTTCTTT. It yields the protein CASSPLTRMNTEAFF. Using reference TRBV9 and TRBJ1-1 for the parts outside the CDR3, the full variable domain is DSGVTQTPKHLITATGQRVTLRCSPRSGDLSVYWYQQSLDQGLQFLIQYYNGEERAKGNILERFSAQQFPDLHSELNLSSLELGDSALYFCASSPLTRMNTEAFFGQGTRLTVV.

The chain employs TRBV5-1 and TRBJ2-2, with 12 bases aligning to TRBD2. This CDR3 is built from 14 residues. Germline-derived CDR1 and CDR2 are SGHRS and YFSETQ. Trimming at V came to 6 bases and at J to 6 bases, leaving 3 bases not matched to a gene. The CDR3 nucleotides are TGCGCCAGCACCCTAGCGGGAGGGCCCGGGGAGCTGTTTTTT. Translating it yields CASTLAGGPGELFF.

The chain is built from TRBV4-2 and TRBJ1-4; 9 nucleotides align to TRBD1. Losses at the gene ends were 0 bases for V and 6 bases for J; bases not matched to a gene: 5. Germline-derived CDR1 and CDR2 are LGHNA and YNFKEQ. This CDR3 is 16 amino acids long. As DNA, the CDR3 is TGTGCCAGCAGCCAAGATCCGGACAGGGGAGATGAAAAACTGTTTTTT. It encodes CASSQDPDRGDEKLFF.

The chain uses TRBV5-6 and TRBJ2-2; a possible D gene is TRBD1 (5 bases). This CDR3 region has 14 residues. Germline lookup yields CDR1 SGHDT and CDR2 YYEEEE. V dropped 1 base and J dropped 7 bases, with 11 bases sitting between them. CDR3 loop: CASSLRRGNGELFF. DNA for the CDR3: TGTGCCAGCAGCTTGAGAAGGGGTAACGGGGAGCTGTTTTTT.